What follows is one TCR beta chain and its context. Germline V gene lookup returns CDR1 LGHDT and CDR2 YNNKEL (reference sequence). The CDR3 loop spans 14 amino acids. The ends were cut back, 4 bases at V and 4 bases at J, with 14 bases in the middle. A quantity of roughly 0.5 to 1 ug RNA underwent reverse transcription using random hexamers. TCRdb ran MiXCR on the immunoSEQ multiplex PCR reads and lists one entry per CDR3 protein. The data hold 55,000 to 85,000 distinct CDR3 sequences, with roughly 95% observed a single time. This record belongs to a study of CD8 T cells in Susac syndrome. This TCR was recovered from a human donor with multiple sclerosis. Material for sequencing was CD4+ T cells from PBMCs. The rearrangement uses TRBV3-1 and TRBJ2-7; possible D gene TRBD2, 5 bases. The CDR3 here is CASSPWTGRYEQYF. CDR3 bases: TGTGCCAGCAGCCCATGGACGGGAAGGTACGAGCAGTACTTC.